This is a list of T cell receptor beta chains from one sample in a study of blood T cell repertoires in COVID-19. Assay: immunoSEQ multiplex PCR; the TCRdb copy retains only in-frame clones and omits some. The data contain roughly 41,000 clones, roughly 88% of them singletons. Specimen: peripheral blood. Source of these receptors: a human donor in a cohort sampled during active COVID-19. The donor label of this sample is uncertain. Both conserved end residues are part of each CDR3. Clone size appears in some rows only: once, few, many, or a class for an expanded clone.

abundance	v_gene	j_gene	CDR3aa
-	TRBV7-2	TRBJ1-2	CASSLVAGQGAGYGYTF
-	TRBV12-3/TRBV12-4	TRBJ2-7	CASSFGYEQYF
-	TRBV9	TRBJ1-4	CASSVDGSGREKLFF
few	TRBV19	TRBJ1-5	CASNTLQMLNQPQHF
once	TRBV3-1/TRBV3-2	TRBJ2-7	CASSQGGGGAYEQYF
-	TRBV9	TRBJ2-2	CASSVADNSPGELFF
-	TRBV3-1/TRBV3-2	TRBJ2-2	CASSLQRGGTGELFF
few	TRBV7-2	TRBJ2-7	CASSLPISYEQYF
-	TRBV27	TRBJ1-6	CASSLMGTGGYSFNSPLHF
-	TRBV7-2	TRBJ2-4	CASSATAGQGGIQYF
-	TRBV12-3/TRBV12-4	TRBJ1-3	CASSTGAGNTIYF